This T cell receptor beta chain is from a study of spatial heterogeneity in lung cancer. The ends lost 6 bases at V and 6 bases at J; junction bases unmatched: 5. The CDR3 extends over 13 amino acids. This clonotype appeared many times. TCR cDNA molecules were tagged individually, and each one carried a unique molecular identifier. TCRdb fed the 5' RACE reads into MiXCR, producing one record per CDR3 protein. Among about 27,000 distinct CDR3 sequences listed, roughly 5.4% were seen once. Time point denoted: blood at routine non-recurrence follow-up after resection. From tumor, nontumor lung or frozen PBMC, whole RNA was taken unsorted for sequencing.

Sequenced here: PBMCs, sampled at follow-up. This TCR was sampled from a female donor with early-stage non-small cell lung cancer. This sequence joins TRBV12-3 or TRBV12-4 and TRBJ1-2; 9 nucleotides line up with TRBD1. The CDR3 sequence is CASRTTGGDGYTF. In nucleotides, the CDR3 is TGTGCCAGCAGGACGACAGGGGGGGATGGCTACACCTTC.